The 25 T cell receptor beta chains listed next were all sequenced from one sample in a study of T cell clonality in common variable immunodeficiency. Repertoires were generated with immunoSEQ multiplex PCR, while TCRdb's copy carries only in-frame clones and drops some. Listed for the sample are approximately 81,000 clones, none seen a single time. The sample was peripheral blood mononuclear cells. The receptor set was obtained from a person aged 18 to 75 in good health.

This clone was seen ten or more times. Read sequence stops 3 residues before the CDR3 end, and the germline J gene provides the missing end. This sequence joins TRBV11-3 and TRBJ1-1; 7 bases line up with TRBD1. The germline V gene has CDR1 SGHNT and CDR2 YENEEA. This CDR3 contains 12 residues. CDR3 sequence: CASSLGGGEAFF. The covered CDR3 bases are TGTGCCAGCAGCCTCGGAGGGGGCGAA.

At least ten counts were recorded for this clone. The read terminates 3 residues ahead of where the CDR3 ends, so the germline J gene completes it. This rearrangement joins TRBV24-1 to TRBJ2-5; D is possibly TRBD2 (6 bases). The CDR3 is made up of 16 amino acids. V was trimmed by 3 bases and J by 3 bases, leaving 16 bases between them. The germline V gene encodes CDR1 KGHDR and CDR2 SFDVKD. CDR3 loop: CATSDKGAGTEETQYF. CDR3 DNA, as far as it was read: TGTGCCACCAGTGATAAGGGAGCAGGGACTGAAGAGACC.

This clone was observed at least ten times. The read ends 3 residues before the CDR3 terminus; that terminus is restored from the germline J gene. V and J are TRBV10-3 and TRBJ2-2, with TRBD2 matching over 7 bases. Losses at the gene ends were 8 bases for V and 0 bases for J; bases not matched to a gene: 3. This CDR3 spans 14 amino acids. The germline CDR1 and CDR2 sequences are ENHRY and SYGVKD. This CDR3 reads CAIPGGANTGELFF. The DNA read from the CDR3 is TGTGCCATCCCTGGGGGGGCGAACACCGGGGAG.

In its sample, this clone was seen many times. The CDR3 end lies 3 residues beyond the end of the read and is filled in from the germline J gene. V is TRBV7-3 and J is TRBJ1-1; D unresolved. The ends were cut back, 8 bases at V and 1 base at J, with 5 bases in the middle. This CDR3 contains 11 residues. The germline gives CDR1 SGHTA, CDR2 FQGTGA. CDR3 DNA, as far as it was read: TGTGCCAGCCGGGGGAACACTGAA. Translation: CASRGNTE. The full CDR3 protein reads CASRGNTEAFF.

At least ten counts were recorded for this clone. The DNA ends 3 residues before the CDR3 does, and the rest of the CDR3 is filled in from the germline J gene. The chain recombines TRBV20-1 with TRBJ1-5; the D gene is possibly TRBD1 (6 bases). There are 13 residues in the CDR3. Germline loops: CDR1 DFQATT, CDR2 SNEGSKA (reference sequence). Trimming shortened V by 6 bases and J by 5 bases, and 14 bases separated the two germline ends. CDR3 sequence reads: CSARGADDQPQHF. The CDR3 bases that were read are TGCAGTGCCCGGGGGGCAGACGATCAGCCC.

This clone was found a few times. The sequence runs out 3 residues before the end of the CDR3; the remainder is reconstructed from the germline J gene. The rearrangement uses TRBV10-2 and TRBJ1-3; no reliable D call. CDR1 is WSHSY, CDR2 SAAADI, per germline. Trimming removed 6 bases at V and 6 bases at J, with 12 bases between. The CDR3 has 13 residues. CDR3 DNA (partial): TGCGCCAGCAGAGGGCCAGCCGAAAACACC. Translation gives CASRGPAENT. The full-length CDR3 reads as CASRGPAENTIYF.

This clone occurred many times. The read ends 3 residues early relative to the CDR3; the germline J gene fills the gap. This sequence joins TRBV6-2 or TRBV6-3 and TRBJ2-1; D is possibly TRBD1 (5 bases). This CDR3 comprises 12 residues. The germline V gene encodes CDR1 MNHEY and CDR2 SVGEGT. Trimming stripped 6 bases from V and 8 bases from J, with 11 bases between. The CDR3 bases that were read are TGTGCCAGCAGATCCAGGGTCTATGAG. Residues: CASRSRVYE. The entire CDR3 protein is CASRSRVYEQFF.

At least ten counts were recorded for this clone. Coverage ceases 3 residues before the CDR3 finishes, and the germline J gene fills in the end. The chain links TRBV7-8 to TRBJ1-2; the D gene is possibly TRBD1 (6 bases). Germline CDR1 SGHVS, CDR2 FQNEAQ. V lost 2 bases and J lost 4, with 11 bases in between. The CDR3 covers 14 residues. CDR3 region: CASSLRGGGYGYTF. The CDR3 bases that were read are TGTGCCAGCAGCTTAAGAGGGGGAGGCTATGGC.

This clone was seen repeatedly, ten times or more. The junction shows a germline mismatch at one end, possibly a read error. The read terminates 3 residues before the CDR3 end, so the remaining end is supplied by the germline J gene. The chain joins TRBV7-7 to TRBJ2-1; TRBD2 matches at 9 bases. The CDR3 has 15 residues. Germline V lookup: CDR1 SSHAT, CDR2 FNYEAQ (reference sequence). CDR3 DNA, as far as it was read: TGTGCTAGCAGCTTTGGCCTAGCGGGATACAATGAG. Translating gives CASSFGLAGYNE. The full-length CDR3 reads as CASSFGLAGYNEQFF.

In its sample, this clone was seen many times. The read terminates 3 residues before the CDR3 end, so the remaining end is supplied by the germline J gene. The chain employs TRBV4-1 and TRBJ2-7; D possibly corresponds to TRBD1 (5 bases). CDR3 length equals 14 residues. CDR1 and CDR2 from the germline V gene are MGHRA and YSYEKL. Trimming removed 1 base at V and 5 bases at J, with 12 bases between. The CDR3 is CASSQVSRAHEQYF. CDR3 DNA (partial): TGCGCCAGCAGCCAAGTGTCCAGGGCCCACGAG.

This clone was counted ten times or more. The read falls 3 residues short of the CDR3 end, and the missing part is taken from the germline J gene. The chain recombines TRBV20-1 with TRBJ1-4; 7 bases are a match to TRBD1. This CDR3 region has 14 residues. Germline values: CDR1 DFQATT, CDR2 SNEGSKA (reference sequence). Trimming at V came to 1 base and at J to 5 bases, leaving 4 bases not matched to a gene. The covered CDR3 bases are TGCAGTGCTAGAGGGGGACAGACGAATGAAAAA. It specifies CSARGGQTNEK. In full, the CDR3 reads CSARGGQTNEKLFF.

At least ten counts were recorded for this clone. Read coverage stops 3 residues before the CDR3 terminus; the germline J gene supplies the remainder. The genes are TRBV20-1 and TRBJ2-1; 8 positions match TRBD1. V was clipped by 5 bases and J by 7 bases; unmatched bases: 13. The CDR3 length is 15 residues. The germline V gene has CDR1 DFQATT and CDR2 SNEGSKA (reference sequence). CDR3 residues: CSAVGPGQAENEQFF. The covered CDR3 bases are TGCAGTGCTGTAGGACCGGGACAGGCGGAAAATGAG.

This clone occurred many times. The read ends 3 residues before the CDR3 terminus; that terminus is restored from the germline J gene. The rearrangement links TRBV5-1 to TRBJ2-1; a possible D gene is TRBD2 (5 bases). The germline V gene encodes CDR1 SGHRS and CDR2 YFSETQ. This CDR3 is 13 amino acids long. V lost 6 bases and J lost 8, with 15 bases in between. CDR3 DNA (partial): TGCGCCAGCACTCAAAATTCCGGGGATGAG. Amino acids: CASTQNSGDE. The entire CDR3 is CASTQNSGDEQFF.

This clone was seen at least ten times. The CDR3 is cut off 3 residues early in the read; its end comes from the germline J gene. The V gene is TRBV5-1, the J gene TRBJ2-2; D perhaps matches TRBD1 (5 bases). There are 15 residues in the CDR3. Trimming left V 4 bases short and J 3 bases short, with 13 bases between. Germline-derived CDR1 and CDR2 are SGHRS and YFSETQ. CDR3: CASSPAVGDTGELFF. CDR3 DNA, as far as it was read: TGCGCCAGCAGCCCTGCGGTAGGGGACACCGGGGAG.

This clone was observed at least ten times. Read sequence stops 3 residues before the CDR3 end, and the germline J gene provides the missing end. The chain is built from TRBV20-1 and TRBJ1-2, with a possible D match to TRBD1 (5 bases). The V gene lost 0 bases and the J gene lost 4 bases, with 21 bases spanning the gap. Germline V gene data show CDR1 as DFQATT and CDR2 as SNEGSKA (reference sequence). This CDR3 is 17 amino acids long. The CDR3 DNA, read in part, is TGCAGTGCTAGAGATATTTCGGGCATGGGGGGATTCTATGGC. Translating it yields CSARDISGMGGFYG. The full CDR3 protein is CSARDISGMGGFYGYTF.

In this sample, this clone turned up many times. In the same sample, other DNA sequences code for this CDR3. Incomplete CDR3 DNA: TGTGCCAGCAGCTTGGGACAAGGAGAGACC. Amino acids: CASSLGQGET. The whole CDR3 reads CASSLGQGETQYF. V usage is TRBV7-3 and J usage is TRBJ2-5; TRBD1 is a possible D gene (6 bases). The CDR3 end is not reached by the read, which stops 3 residues before it; the germline J gene fills it in. The V gene lost 3 bases and the J gene lost 4 bases, with 9 bases spanning the gap. CDR3 size: 13 residues. Germline loops: CDR1 SGHTA, CDR2 FQGTGA.

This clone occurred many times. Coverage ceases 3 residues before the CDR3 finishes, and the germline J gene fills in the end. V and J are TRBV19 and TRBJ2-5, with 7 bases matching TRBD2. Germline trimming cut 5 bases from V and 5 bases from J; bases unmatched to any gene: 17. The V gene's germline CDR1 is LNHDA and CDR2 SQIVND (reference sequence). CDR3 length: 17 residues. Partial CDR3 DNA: TGTGCCAGTAGTGCTAACCCTAGCGGAACCCTTGGGGAGACC. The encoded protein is CASSANPSGTLGET. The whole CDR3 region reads CASSANPSGTLGETQYF.

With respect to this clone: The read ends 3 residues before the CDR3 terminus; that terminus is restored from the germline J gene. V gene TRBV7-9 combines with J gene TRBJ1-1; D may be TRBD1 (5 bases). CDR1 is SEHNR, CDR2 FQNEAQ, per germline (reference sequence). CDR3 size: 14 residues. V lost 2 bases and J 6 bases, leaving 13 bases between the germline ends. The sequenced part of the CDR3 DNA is TGTGCCAGCAGCTTACGCGGGGGATCCCCTGAA. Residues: CASSLRGGSPE. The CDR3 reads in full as CASSLRGGSPEAFF.

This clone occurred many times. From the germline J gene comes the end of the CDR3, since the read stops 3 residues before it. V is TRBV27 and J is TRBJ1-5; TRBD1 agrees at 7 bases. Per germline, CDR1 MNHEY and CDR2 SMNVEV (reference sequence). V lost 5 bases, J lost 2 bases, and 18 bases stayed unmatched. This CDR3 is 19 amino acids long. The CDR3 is CASSLRQGGFNGGNQPQHF. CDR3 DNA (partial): TGTGCCAGCAGTCTCCGACAGGGCGGGTTCAATGGAGGCAATCAGCCC.

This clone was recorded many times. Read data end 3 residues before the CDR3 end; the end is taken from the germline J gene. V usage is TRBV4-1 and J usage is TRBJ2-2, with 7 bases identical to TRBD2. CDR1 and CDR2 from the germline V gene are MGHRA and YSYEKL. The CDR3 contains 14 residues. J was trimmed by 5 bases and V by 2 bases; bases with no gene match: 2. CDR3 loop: CASSQLRGTGELFF. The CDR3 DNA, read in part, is TGCGCCAGCAGCCAATTGCGGGGGACCGGGGAG.

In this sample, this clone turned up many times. CDR3 region: CASNPTGVGTDTQYF. The part of the CDR3 DNA that was read is TGTGCCAGCAACCCGACTGGAGTCGGCACAGATACG. The chain has TRBV12-3 or TRBV12-4 and TRBJ2-3; no definite D call. The CDR3 end lies 3 residues beyond the end of the read and is filled in from the germline J gene. The CDR3 covers 15 residues. Trimming took off 7 bases at V and 1 base at J, with 15 bases between the two ends.

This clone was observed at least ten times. The CDR3 DNA, read in part, is TGTGCCATCAGTGATAGTCTAGCGGGAGGTCGGACATTTGAG. Encoded protein: CAISDSLAGGRTFE. The whole CDR3 sequence reads CAISDSLAGGRTFEQFF. The chain is built from TRBV10-3 and TRBJ2-1; TRBD2 agrees at 11 bases. The read terminates 3 residues before the CDR3 end, so the remaining end is supplied by the germline J gene. The ends lost 3 bases at V and 9 bases at J; junction bases unmatched: 13. The CDR3 length is 17 residues. CDR1 and CDR2 from the germline V gene are ENHRY and SYGVKD.

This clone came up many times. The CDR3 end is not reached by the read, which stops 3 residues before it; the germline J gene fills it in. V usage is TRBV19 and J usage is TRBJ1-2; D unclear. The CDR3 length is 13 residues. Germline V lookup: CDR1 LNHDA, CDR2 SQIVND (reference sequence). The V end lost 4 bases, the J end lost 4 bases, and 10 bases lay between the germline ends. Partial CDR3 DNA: TGTGCCAGTAGTAGTGCGGGCCTCTATGGC. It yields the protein CASSSAGLYG. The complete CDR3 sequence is CASSSAGLYGYTF.

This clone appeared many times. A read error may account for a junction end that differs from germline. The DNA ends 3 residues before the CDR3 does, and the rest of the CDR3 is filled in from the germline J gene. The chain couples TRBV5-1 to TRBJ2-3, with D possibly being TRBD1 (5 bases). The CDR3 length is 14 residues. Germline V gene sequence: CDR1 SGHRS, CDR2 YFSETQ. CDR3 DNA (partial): TGCGCCAGCAACTTGGGGCTCCGCACAGATACG. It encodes CASNLGLRTDT. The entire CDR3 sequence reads CASNLGLRTDTQYF.

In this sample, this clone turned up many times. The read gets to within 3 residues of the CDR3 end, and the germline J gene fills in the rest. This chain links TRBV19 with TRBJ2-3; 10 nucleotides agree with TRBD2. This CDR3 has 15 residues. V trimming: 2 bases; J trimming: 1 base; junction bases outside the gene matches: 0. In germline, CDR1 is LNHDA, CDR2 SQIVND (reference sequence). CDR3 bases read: TGTGCCAGTAGTATACTAGCGGGAGGCACAGATACG. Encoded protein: CASSILAGGTDT. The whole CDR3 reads CASSILAGGTDTQYF.